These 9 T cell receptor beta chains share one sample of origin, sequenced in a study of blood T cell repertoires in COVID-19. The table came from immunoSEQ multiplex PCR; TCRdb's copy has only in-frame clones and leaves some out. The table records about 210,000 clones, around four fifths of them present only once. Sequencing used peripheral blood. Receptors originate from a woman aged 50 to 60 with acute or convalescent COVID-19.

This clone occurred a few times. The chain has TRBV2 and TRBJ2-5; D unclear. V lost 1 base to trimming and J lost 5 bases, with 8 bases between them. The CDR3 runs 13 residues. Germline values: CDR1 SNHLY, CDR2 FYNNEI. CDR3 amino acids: CASSEEEWETQYF. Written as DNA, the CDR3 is TGTGCCAGCAGTGAAGAGGAGTGGGAGACCCAGTACTTC.

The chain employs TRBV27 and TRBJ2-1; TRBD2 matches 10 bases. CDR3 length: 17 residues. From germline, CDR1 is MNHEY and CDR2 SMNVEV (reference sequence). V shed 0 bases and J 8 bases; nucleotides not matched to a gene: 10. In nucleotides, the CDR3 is TGTGCCAGCAGTTTATCCCCGACTAGCGGGTATGGCGATGAGCAGTTCTTC. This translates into CASSLSPTSGYGDEQFF.

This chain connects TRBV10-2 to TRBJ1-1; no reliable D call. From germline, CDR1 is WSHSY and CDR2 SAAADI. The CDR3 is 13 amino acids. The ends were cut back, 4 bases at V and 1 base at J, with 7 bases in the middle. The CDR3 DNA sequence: TGCGCCAGCAGTGGACACTCGAACACTGAAGCTTTCTTT. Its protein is CASSGHSNTEAFF.

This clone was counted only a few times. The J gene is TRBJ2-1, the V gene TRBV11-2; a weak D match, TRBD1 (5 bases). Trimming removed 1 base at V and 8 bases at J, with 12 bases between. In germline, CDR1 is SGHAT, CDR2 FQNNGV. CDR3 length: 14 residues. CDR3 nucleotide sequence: TGTGCCAGCAGCTTAGGACAGTTGGGCGATGAGCAGTTCTTC. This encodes CASSLGQLGDEQFF.

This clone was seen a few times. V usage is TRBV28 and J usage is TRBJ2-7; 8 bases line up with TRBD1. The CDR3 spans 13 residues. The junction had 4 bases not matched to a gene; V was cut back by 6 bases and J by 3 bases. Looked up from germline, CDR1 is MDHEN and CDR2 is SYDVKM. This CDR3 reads CASSPGGLYEQYF. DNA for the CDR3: TGTGCCAGCAGCCCAGGGGGCCTCTACGAGCAGTACTTC.

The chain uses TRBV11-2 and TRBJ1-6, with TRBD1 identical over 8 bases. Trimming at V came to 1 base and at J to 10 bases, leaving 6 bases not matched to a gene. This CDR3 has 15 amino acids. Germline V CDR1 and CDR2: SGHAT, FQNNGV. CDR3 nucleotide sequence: TGTGCCAGCAGCTTAGTCGGACAGGGAAGATCACCCCTCCACTTT. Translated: CASSLVGQGRSPLHF.

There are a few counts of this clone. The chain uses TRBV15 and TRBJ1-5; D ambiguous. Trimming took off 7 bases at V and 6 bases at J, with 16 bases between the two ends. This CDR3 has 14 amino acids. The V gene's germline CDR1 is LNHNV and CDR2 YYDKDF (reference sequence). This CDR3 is CATKEAPGAQPQHF. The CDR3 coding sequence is TGTGCCACCAAGGAGGCCCCGGGAGCTCAGCCCCAGCATTTT.

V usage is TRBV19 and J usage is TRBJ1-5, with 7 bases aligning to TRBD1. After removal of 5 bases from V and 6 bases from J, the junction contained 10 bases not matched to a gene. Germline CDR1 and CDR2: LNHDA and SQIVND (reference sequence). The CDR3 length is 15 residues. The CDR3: CASSVRDRVGQPQHF. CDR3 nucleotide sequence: TGTGCCAGTAGTGTCAGAGACAGGGTGGGTCAGCCCCAGCATTTT.

As DNA, the CDR3 is TGTGCCACCAGTGACCCTTCGGCGAACACCGGGGAGCTGTTTTTT. Protein: CATSDPSANTGELFF. This sequence joins TRBV24-1 and TRBJ2-2; no reliable D call. V lost 4 bases, J lost 0 bases, and 8 bases lay in between. CDR1 is KGHDR and CDR2 is SFDVKD in the germline V gene. There are 15 residues in the CDR3.